The text below deals with one T cell receptor beta chain. The data are from a study of blood T cell repertoires in COVID-19. Study-wide context: The United States, Italy and Spain supplied acute and convalescent COVID-19 samples. T cells, B-cell-depleted T cells, or PBMCs provided the cDNA or gDNA that served as material.

Participant age was roughly 18 to 90 years, and participants resided in 20 to 30 US areas. In the original workflow: Scientists estimated how many nucleated cells there were by amplifying reference gene primers. The method was immunoSEQ multiplex PCR; TCRdb's version includes in-frame clones alone and lacks a portion of them. V and J calls and clone size are copied from that table; D and trimming were computed from the DNA. In the table there are about 240,000 clones, about 90% of which are singletons. The V gene's germline CDR1 is MNHNS and CDR2 SASEGT. V was clipped by 2 bases and J by 3 bases; unmatched bases: 5. CDR3 length equals 15 residues.

This chain links TRBV6-1 with TRBJ2-7, with 9 bases lining up with TRBD1. Sequencing was carried out using PBMCs or T cells enriched from blood (not recorded which). The receptor comes from a woman between 40 and 50 years old with acute COVID-19. CDR3 region: CASSETGGFFYEQYF. The CDR3 DNA reads TGTGCCAGCAGTGAAACAGGGGGCTTCTTCTACGAGCAGTACTTC.